This passage covers 31 T cell receptor beta chains from one sample sequenced in a study of T cells after posttransplantation cyclophosphamide. Here immunoSEQ multiplex PCR was the method, and the copy in TCRdb shows in-frame clones only, minus some. Of more than 60,000 clones listed, 93% are singletons. The sample comprised PBMCs. The receptor set was obtained from a woman aged 30 to 39 in good health and a related stem cell transplant donor.

The chain joins TRBV5-1 to TRBJ1-4; 8 nucleotides match TRBD1. CDR1 is SGHRS, CDR2 YFSETQ, per germline. J was trimmed by 4 bases and V by 2 bases; bases with no gene match: 4. CDR3 length equals 15 residues. This CDR3 is CASSFQGADNEKLFF. The CDR3 DNA follows: TGCGCCAGCAGCTTCCAGGGGGCAGATAATGAAAAACTGTTTTTT.

There are a few counts of this clone. The rearrangement links TRBV19 to TRBJ1-1; TRBD1 might be the D (5 bases). Trimming took off 5 bases at V and 6 bases at J, with 13 bases between the two ends. This CDR3 is built from 13 residues. Germline V gene lookup returns CDR1 LNHDA and CDR2 SQIVND (reference sequence). CDR3 protein: CASSHRGVAEAFF. Here the CDR3 DNA reads TGTGCCAGTAGTCATCGGGGGGTGGCTGAAGCTTTCTTT.

The count of this clone is one. V usage is TRBV9 and J usage is TRBJ2-3; D may be TRBD1 or TRBD2 (6 bases each). Trimming left V 4 bases short and J 4 bases short, with 22 bases between. The CDR3 totals 17 residues. Germline V gene sequence: CDR1 SGDLS, CDR2 YYNGEE. The CDR3 is CASSLGSQGLSADTQYF. CDR3 coding DNA: TGTGCCAGCAGCTTGGGGTCACAGGGACTGAGTGCAGATACGCAGTATTTT.

This chain links TRBV10-2 with TRBJ1-6; TRBD1 is a possible D gene (6 bases). V was pared by 3 bases and J by 8 bases, with 11 bases between. Per the germline V gene, CDR1 is WSHSY and CDR2 is SAAADI. This CDR3 contains 14 residues. The CDR3 DNA is TGCGCCAGCAGTGAAGGGGGTAGGCATTCACCCCTCCACTTT. Residues: CASSEGGRHSPLHF.

In this sample, this clone turned up once. CDR3 protein: CASSEGRSSGGADEQFF. The CDR3, as DNA: TGTGCCAGCAGTGAAGGGAGGTCTAGCGGGGGGGCCGACGAGCAGTTCTTC. This chain connects TRBV6-1 to TRBJ2-1, with TRBD2 matching over 12 bases. Germline-derived CDR1 and CDR2 are MNHNS and SASEGT. Germline trimming cut 1 base from V and 10 bases from J; bases unmatched to any gene: 11. The CDR3 is 17 amino acids.

The chain has TRBV5-6 and TRBJ2-7; 9 bases align to TRBD2. Germline V lookup: CDR1 SGHDT, CDR2 YYEEEE. The CDR3 is made up of 15 amino acids. V shed 3 bases, J shed 4 bases, and the junction held 8 bases outside the gene matches. The DNA for the CDR3 is TGTGCCAGCAGCTACCGCGGGGGGGGCGGTTACGAGCAGTACTTC. It is translated as CASSYRGGGGYEQYF.

The chain recombines TRBV7-2 with TRBJ2-3; 13 nucleotides agree with TRBD2. The CDR3 runs to 16 residues. Germline V gene data show CDR1 as SGHTA and CDR2 as FQGNSA. The trim removed 5 bases at V and 5 bases at J, leaving 7 bases unmatched. This chain's CDR3 is CASSPGLAGHGDTQYF. The CDR3 DNA reads as TGTGCCAGCAGCCCGGGACTAGCGGGGCACGGAGATACGCAGTATTTT.

This clone was detected once. The chain has TRBV28 and TRBJ2-1, with 8 bases fitting TRBD1. This CDR3 contains 15 residues. Trimming removed 7 bases from V and 4 bases from J; junction bases left unmatched: 9. Germline V gene lookup returns CDR1 MDHEN and CDR2 SYDVKM. CDR3 in DNA: TGTGCCAGCACCGAAACAGGGGGTCAATACAATGAGCAGTTCTTC. This codes for CASTETGGQYNEQFF. Combining the CDR3 with reference TRBV28 and TRBJ2-1 gives the whole variable domain DVKVTQSSRYLVKRTGEKVFLECVQDMDHENMFWYRQDPGLGLRLIYFSYDVKMKEKGDIPEGYSVSREKKERFSLILESASTNQTSMYLCASTETGGQYNEQFFGPGTRLTVL.

The chain recombines TRBV5-6 with TRBJ2-2; TRBD2 aligns across 8 bases. The V and J ends lost 4 bases and 0 bases, in that order; junction bases with no gene match: 11. The V gene's germline CDR1 is SGHDT and CDR2 YYEEEE. The CDR3 is made up of 18 amino acids. The CDR3 DNA reads as TGTGCCAGCAGCGGCGGGGGGCGCCTATTCGCGAACACCGGGGAGCTGTTTTTT. Encoded protein: CASSGGGRLFANTGELFF.

The rearrangement uses TRBV27 and TRBJ1-1, with D tentatively TRBD1 (6 bases). CDR1 is MNHEY, CDR2 SMNVEV, per germline (reference sequence). CDR3 length: 14 amino acids. The V end lost 6 bases, the J end lost 2 bases, and 13 bases lay between the germline ends. CDR3 DNA sequence: TGTGCCAGCAGACCTTGGACAGAAAACACTGAAGCTTTCTTT. It translates to CASRPWTENTEAFF.

V usage is TRBV6-1 and J usage is TRBJ2-7, with TRBD2 identical over 11 bases. CDR3 length equals 14 residues. The germline V gene encodes CDR1 MNHNS and CDR2 SASEGT. Losses at the gene ends were 7 bases for V and 11 bases for J; bases not matched to a gene: 13. The CDR3 bases are TGTGCCAGCACTATAGCGGGGGGGCTACGCTTCAAGTACTTC. It specifies CASTIAGGLRFKYF.

The CDR3 spells CASSFEGVGAEAFF. CDR3 in DNA: TGTGCCAGCAGCTTCGAGGGGGTCGGCGCTGAAGCTTTCTTT. The chain couples TRBV7-9 to TRBJ1-1, with D possibly TRBD1 on 6 matching bases. Germline loops: CDR1 SEHNR, CDR2 FQNEAQ (reference sequence). The CDR3 spans 14 residues. The ends were cut back, 3 bases at V and 6 bases at J, with 14 bases in the middle.

The genes are TRBV6-6 and TRBJ1-1; 7 bases match TRBD1. CDR3 length: 14 residues. V shed 5 bases, J shed 3 bases, and the junction held 6 bases outside the gene matches. Germline-derived CDR1 and CDR2 are MNHNY and SVGAGI (reference sequence). The CDR3 DNA is TGTGCCAGCAGTAAAGACAGGGCCGACACTGAAGCTTTCTTT. Amino acids: CASSKDRADTEAFF.

CDR3 DNA sequence: TGTGCCAGCAGCCCCCGGGGCGGGGGAAAGGACAATGAGCAGTTCTTC. Translation gives CASSPRGGGKDNEQFF. The J gene is TRBJ2-1, the V gene TRBV7-2, with 7 bases lining up with TRBD2. V shed 5 bases and J 5 bases; nucleotides not matched to a gene: 12. Germline values: CDR1 SGHTA, CDR2 FQGNSA. The CDR3 has 16 amino acids.

CDR3 amino acids: CASSIGGQNTEAFF. CDR3 bases: TGTGCCAGTAGTATAGGGGGACAGAACACTGAAGCTTTCTTT. The rearrangement links TRBV19 to TRBJ1-1, with D possibly being TRBD1 (6 bases). The CDR3 loop spans 14 amino acids. Trimming stripped 1 base from V and 1 base from J, with 7 bases between. The V gene's germline CDR1 is LNHDA and CDR2 SQIVND (reference sequence).

J is TRBJ1-1 and V is TRBV5-1, with TRBD1 matching over 9 bases. The CDR3 is 16 amino acids. Germline CDR1 reads SGHRS; CDR2 reads YFSETQ. Losses at the gene ends were 2 bases for V and 7 bases for J; bases not matched to a gene: 12. DNA of the CDR3: TGCGCCAGCAGCTTTGGACAGGGGACGTTTACCGATGAAGCTTTCTTT. Protein sequence: CASSFGQGTFTDEAFF.

The V gene is TRBV10-3, the J gene TRBJ2-1; 13 positions match TRBD2. The CDR3 consists of 17 residues. V was clipped by 2 bases and J by 2 bases; unmatched bases: 3. CDR1 and CDR2 (germline): ENHRY, SYGVKD. The CDR3 region has the DNA TGTGCCATCAGTGAGCGGACTAGCGGGGGCCCCTACAATGAGCAGTTCTTC. Translated, it gives CAISERTSGGPYNEQFF.

J is TRBJ1-6 and V is TRBV28; D is unresolved. The CDR3 consists of 17 residues. CDR1 and CDR2 (germline): MDHEN, SYDVKM. V was trimmed by 3 bases and J by 9 bases, leaving 21 bases between them. As DNA, the CDR3 is TGTGCCAGCAGTTTTAAAGAGGGATATATTCGAGGTTCACCCCTCCACTTT. It is translated as CASSFKEGYIRGSPLHF.

Here the CDR3 DNA reads TGCGCCAGCCATCCGCCACTAGCGGGGGTGGAGACCCAGTACTTC. Its protein is CASHPPLAGVETQYF. The chain recombines TRBV5-1 with TRBJ2-5; 11 bases fit TRBD2. Germline loops: CDR1 SGHRS, CDR2 YFSETQ. With V trimmed by 7 bases and J by 5 bases, 10 bases remained unmatched. There are 15 residues in the CDR3. Full variable domain (remainder filled in from reference TRBV5-1 and TRBJ2-5): KAGVTQTPRYLIKTRGQQVTLSCSPISGHRSVSWYQQTPGQGLQFLFEYFSETQRNKGNFPGRFSGRQFSNSRSEMNVSTLELGDSALYLCASHPPLAGVETQYFGPGTRLLVL.

The chain is built from TRBV6-6 and TRBJ1-5; D call uncertain. The CDR3 has 12 amino acids. V lost 6 bases to trimming and J lost 8 bases, with 11 bases between them. Germline-derived CDR1 and CDR2 are MNHNY and SVGAGI (reference sequence). CDR3 amino acids: CASSLPGKPQHF. CDR3 nucleotide sequence: TGTGCCAGCAGCCTACCTGGGAAGCCCCAGCATTTT.

The chain joins TRBV11-2 to TRBJ1-2, with 7 nucleotides matching TRBD1. Trimming cost V 5 bases and J 6 bases; bases outside gene matches: 9. Germline-derived CDR1 and CDR2 are SGHAT and FQNNGV. CDR3 length: 14 amino acids. The CDR3 coding sequence is TGTGCCAGCAGCGGCTGGACAGGCAATGATGGCTACACCTTC. This gives the protein CASSGWTGNDGYTF.

The V and J genes are TRBV6-4 and TRBJ2-4; TRBD1 agrees at 7 bases. The V gene's germline CDR1 is MRHNA and CDR2 SNTAGT. CDR3 length equals 17 residues. V trimming: 2 bases; J trimming: 5 bases; junction bases outside the gene matches: 12. The CDR3 region is CASSDTLSWDRENIQYF. The CDR3 DNA reads as TGTGCCAGCAGTGACACGTTAAGTTGGGACAGAGAAAACATTCAGTACTTC.

V and J are TRBV14 and TRBJ1-1; D unresolved. Trimming left V 0 bases short and J 3 bases short, with 11 bases between. Per the germline V gene, CDR1 is SGHDN and CDR2 is FVKESK. The CDR3 runs 15 residues. The CDR3 DNA follows: TGTGCCAGCAGCCAAGATCGCCGGTTTCACACTGAAGCTTTCTTT. Its translation: CASSQDRRFHTEAFF.

The chain recombines TRBV10-3 with TRBJ2-6; 16 bases map to TRBD2. Germline CDR1 is ENHRY and CDR2 is SYGVKD. This CDR3 comprises 21 residues. Trimming took 4 bases from V and 1 from J; bases not matched to a gene: 10. The CDR3 nucleotides are TGTGCCATCAGTGGGCGATCCGGGACTAGCGGGGGGGGATCTGGGGCCAACGTCCTGACTTTC. As protein: CAISGRSGTSGGGSGANVLTF.

This clone was seen a single time. The chain has TRBV19 and TRBJ1-5, with 8 bases fitting TRBD1. The CDR3 is 15 amino acids. From germline, CDR1 is LNHDA and CDR2 SQIVND (reference sequence). V trimming: 9 bases; J trimming: 3 bases; junction bases outside the gene matches: 10. In DNA form, the CDR3 reads TGTGCCAGCCATGACAGGGGATTGACCAATCAGCCCCAGCATTTT. Its protein product is CASHDRGLTNQPQHF.

This clone is a singleton in its sample. The chain uses TRBV5-6 and TRBJ2-3; TRBD1 matches at 7 bases. Trimming cost V 1 base and J 0 bases; bases outside gene matches: 2. The CDR3 runs to 15 residues. Germline values: CDR1 SGHDT, CDR2 YYEEEE. The CDR3 DNA follows: TGTGCCAGCAGCTTGAGAGGGGGCAGCACAGATACGCAGTATTTT. Translating gives CASSLRGGSTDTQYF.

On this clone itself: A junction boundary mismatches the germline segment, possibly from a read error. This same CDR3 is encoded by further DNA sequences in the sample. CDR3 sequence: CASGQGGQPQHF. The CDR3 region has the DNA TGCGCCAGCGGACAGGGAGGACAGCCCCAGCATTTT. The chain has TRBV2 and TRBJ1-5, with 8 bases lining up with TRBD1. The CDR3 runs 12 residues. In germline, CDR1 is SNHLY, CDR2 FYNNEI. Full variable domain (outside the CDR3, taken from reference TRBV2 and TRBJ1-5): EPEVTQTPSHQVTQMGQEVILRCVPISNHLYFYWYRQILGQKVEFLVSFYNNEISEKSEIFDDQFSVERPDGSNFTLKIRSTKLEDSAMYFCASGQGGQPQHFGDGTRLSIL.

V usage is TRBV6-1 and J usage is TRBJ2-1; maybe TRBD1 (5 bases). The CDR3 runs 11 residues. The V end was cut by 10 bases, the J end by 9 bases, with 13 bases between. The germline V gene encodes CDR1 MNHNS and CDR2 SASEGT. The CDR3 reads CATLRVVEQFF. Here the CDR3 DNA reads TGTGCCACCCTCAGGGTTGTTGAGCAGTTCTTC.

The chain is built from TRBV6-1 and TRBJ2-1; TRBD2 agrees at 10 bases. The junction had 13 bases not matched to a gene; V was cut back by 8 bases and J by 15 bases. The CDR3 totals 13 residues. Germline loops: CDR1 MNHNS, CDR2 SASEGT. CDR3 residues: CASWASGGLLPFF. DNA for the CDR3: TGTGCCAGCTGGGCTAGCGGGGGTTTACTTCCGTTCTTC.

Here the CDR3 reads CASRAGTGNGYGYTF. In nucleotides, the CDR3 is TGTGCCAGCAGGGCGGGGACAGGGAATGGATATGGCTACACCTTC. The genes are TRBV6-1 and TRBJ1-2; 9 nucleotides align to TRBD1. CDR1 is MNHNS and CDR2 is SASEGT in the germline V gene. V gave up 6 bases and J gave up 5 bases; unmatched junction bases: 10. The CDR3 extends over 15 amino acids.

The chain employs TRBV4-3 and TRBJ2-7; no clear D gene. V lost 0 bases and J 3 bases, leaving 12 bases between the germline ends. CDR1 is LGHNA, CDR2 YSLEER, per germline. CDR3 size: 15 residues. CDR3 region: CASSQDSQSRYEQYF. CDR3 in DNA: TGCGCCAGCAGCCAAGATAGCCAGTCCCGCTACGAGCAGTACTTC.